This TCR beta chain was sequenced for a study of memory CD4+ T cells and cytomegalovirus serostatus. Study-level information: Healthy Belgian adult donors included about nine CMV-positive and more than 20 CMV-negative people. The study's findings and limits: Suggested: most of the CMV-linked TCR signature lies in CD4+ memory cells.

As for this clone: What it recognizes is unknown.

This table comes from immunoSEQ multiplex PCR, and its TCRdb copy is limited to in-frame clones, with some not included. Of around 53,000 clones detected, around 85% appear once; the ten largest clones hold 0.75% to 0.9%. The sort gate was single viable CD3+CD4+CD8-CD45RO+ cells for memory CD4+ T cells. CMV serostatus came from serum IgG against pp150, pp28, p38, p52. The V end was cut by 4 bases, the J end by 5 bases, with 15 bases between. CDR1 is SGHRS, CDR2 YFSETQ, per germline. This CDR3 is built from 14 residues. The rearrangement uses TRBV5-1 and TRBJ2-5; D tentatively reads TRBD1 or TRBD2 (6 bases each). This TCR was sampled from an adult in good health and CMV-seronegative. Sequencing was performed on memory CD4+ T cells from blood. The CDR3 is CASSPGTGRETQYF. CDR3 sequence (DNA): TGCGCCAGCAGCCCTGGTACAGGGAGGGAGACCCAGTACTTC.